One TCR beta chain is described in this entry. As yet, its antigen is unknown. The germline V gene has CDR1 MNHNS and CDR2 SASEGT. CDR3 length: 13 amino acids. Trimming shortened V by 4 bases and J by 2 bases, and 9 bases separated the two germline ends. Sample time point: pre-sensitization, week 0. Treatment defined: therapeutic diphenylcyclopropenone sensitization with weekly scalp DPC. TCRdb reanalysed the RACE reads using MiXCR and keeps one entry per CDR3 protein. This table has 200,000 to 300,000 distinct CDR3 sequences, 7.5% to 10% appearing once. This sample was taken from a study of human T cells and chemical hapten exposure. Study outcomes and limitations: TCRs exceeding a frequency of 1 in 1000 stayed unchanged under DPC sensitization. Counts of expanded TCRs (at PT1) showed a positive correlation with patch test score.

The TCR comes from a woman aged 35 to 49 with alopecia areata. Some clones in this sample may be carry-over from other donors' samples. V usage is TRBV6-1 and J usage is TRBJ2-7; the D gene is possibly TRBD1 (5 bases). The sample here was whole blood, taken in connection with sensitization to the hapten diphenylcyclopropenone (DPC). The CDR3 loop is CASSGRGPYEQYF. The CDR3 DNA is TGTGCCAGCAGTGGAAGGGGTCCCTACGAGCAGTACTTC.